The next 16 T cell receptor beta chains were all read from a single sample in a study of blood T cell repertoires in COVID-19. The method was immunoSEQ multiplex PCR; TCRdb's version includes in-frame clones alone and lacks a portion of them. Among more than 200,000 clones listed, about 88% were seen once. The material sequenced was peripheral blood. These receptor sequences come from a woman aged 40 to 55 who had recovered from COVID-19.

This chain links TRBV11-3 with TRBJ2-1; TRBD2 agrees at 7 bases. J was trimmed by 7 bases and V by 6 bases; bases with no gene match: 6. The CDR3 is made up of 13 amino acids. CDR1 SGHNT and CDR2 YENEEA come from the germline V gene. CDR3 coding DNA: TGTGCCAGCAGTAGAGATAGCGGGAATGAGCAGTTCTTC. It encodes CASSRDSGNEQFF.

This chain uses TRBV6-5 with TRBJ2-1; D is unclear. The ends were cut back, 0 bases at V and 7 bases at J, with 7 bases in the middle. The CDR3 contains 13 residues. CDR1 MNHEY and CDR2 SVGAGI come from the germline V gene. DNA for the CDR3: TGTGCCAGCAGTTACTCGAGCAGGAATGAGCAGTTCTTC. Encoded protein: CASSYSSRNEQFF.

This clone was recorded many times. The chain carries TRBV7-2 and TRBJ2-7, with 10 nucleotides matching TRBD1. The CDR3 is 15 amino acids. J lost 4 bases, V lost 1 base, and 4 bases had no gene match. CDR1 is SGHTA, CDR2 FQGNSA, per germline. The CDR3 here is CASSLDEGQGYEQYF. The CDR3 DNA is TGTGCCAGCAGCTTAGATGAGGGACAGGGGTACGAGCAGTACTTC.

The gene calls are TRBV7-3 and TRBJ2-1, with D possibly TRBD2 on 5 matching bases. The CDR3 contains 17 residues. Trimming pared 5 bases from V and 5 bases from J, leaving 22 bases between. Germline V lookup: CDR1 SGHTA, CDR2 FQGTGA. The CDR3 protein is CASSPPGSGGGNNEQFF. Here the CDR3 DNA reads TGTGCCAGCAGCCCCCCTGGATCAGGCGGAGGAAACAATGAGCAGTTCTTC.

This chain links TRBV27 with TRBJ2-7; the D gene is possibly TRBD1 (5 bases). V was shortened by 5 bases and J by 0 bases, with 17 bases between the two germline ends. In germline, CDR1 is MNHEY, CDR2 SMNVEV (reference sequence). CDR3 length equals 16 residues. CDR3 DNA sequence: TGTGCCAGCAGTCGACTTTGGGGCAGGGACTCCTACGAGCAGTACTTC. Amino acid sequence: CASSRLWGRDSYEQYF.

CDR3 nucleotides: TGTGCCACCGGACTAGCGGCCCCAAAAGGTGAGCAGTTCTTC. Translating gives CATGLAAPKGEQFF. The chain joins TRBV10-3 to TRBJ2-1, with 10 positions matching TRBD2. Germline lookup yields CDR1 ENHRY and CDR2 SYGVKD. The CDR3 consists of 14 residues. With V trimmed by 10 bases and J by 9 bases, 12 bases remained unmatched.

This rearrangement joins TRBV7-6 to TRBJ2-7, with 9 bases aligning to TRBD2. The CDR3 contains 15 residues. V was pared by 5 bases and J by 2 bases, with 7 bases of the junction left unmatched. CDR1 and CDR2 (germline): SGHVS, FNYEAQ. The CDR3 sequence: CASSPTSGRAYEQYF. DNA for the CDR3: TGTGCCAGCAGCCCGACTAGCGGAAGAGCCTACGAGCAGTACTTC. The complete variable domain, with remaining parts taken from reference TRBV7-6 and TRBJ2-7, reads GAGVSQSPRYKVTKRGQDVALRCDPISGHVSLYWYRQALGQGPEFLTYFNYEAQQDKSGLPNDRFSAERPEGSISTLTIQRTEQRDSAMYRCASSPTSGRAYEQYFGPGTRLTVT.

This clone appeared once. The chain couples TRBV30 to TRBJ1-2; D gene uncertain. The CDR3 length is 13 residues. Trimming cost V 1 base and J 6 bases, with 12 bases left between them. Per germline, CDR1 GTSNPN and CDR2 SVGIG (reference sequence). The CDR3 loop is CAWSGSREDGYTF. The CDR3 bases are TGTGCCTGGAGTGGATCGAGGGAGGATGGCTACACCTTC.

CDR3 protein: CASSLVRVSHEQYF. The CDR3 DNA is TGTGCCAGCAGCTTGGTGCGGGTTTCCCACGAGCAGTACTTC. J is TRBJ2-7 and V is TRBV7-2, with D perhaps TRBD2 (5 bases). Germline V CDR1 and CDR2: SGHTA, FQGNSA. The CDR3 has 14 residues. V dropped 3 bases and J dropped 5 bases, with 14 bases sitting between them.

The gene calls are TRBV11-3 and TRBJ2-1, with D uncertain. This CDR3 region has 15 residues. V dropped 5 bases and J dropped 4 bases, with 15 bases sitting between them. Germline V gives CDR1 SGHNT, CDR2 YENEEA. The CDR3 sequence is CASSPASRLYNEQFF. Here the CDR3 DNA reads TGTGCCAGCAGCCCGGCCAGCAGGCTATACAATGAGCAGTTCTTC.

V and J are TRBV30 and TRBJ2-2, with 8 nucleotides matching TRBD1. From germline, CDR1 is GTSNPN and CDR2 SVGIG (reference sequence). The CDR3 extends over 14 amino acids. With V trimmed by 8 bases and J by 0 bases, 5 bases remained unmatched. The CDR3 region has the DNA TGTGCCCACGGACAGGGAACGAACACCGGGGAGCTGTTTTTT. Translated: CAHGQGTNTGELFF.

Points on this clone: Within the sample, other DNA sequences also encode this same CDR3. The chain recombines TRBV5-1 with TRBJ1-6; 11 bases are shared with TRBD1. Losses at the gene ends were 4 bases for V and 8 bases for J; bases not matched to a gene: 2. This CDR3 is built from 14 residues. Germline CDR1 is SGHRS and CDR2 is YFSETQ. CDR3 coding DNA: TGCGCCAGCAGCCGGGGACAGGGGGATTCACCCCTCCACTTT. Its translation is CASSRGQGDSPLHF.

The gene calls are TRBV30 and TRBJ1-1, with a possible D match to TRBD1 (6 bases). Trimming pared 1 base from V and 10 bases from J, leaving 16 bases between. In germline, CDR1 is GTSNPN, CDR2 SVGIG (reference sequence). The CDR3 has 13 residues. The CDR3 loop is CAWSGGYRAAAFF. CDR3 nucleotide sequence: TGTGCCTGGAGTGGAGGGTACAGGGCTGCAGCTTTCTTT.

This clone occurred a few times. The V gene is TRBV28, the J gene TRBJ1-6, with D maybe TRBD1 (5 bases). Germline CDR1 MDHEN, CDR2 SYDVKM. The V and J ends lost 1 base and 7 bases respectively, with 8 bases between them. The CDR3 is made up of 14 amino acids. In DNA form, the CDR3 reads TGTGCCAGCAGTTTATTAGGGGCCAATTCACCCCTCCACTTT. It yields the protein CASSLLGANSPLHF.

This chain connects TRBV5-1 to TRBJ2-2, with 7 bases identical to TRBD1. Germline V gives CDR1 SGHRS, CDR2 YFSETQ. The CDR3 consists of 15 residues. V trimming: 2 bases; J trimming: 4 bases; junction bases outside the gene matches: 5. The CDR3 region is CASSFRQGGTGELFF. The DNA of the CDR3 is TGCGCCAGCAGCTTTCGACAGGGTGGCACCGGGGAGCTGTTTTTT.

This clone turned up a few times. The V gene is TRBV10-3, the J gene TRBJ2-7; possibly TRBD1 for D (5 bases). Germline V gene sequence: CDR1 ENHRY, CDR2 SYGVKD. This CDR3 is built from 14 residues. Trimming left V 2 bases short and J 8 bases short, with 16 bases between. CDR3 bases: TGTGCCATCAGTGAGCGCGGCTGGACAACTCAGCAGTACTTC. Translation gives CAISERGWTTQQYF.